The source of this T cell receptor (beta chain) is a study of spatial heterogeneity in lung cancer. Findings and caveats of the study: Mutation tallies in tumors tracked expanded intratumoral alpha and beta TCR counts.

Described time point: sample taken at primary tumor resection. Patients with untreated early-stage non-small cell lung cancer, numbering around 71, were the donors. Whole RNA obtained from tumor, nontumor lung or frozen PBMC underwent sequencing without sorting. Germline V gene data show CDR1 as LGHDT and CDR2 as YNNKEL (reference sequence). The CDR3 loop spans 16 amino acids. Trimming took 2 bases from V and 1 from J, leaving 12 bases between them. This clonotype was seen repeatedly, ten times or more. The antigen remains unidentified. This beta chain is an off-target read within a library intended for alpha chains, so its frequency means little. TCRdb reprocessed the 5' RACE reads with MiXCR, giving one entry per CDR3 protein. The data contain nearly 10,000 distinct CDR3 sequences, approximately 5.8% of them singletons.

Sequences were derived from lung tumor tissue, sampled at surgery. The sequence was obtained from a male donor with early-stage non-small cell lung cancer. The chain combines TRBV3-1 with TRBJ1-3; D call uncertain. CDR3 residues: CASSQIGPGSGNTIYF. The CDR3 DNA sequence: TGTGCCAGCAGCCAAATCGGTCCGGGATCTGGAAACACCATATATTTT.